The rows below give T cell receptor beta chains drawn from one sample of a study of early T cells in non-severe SARS-CoV-2 infection. TCRdb reprocessed the 5' RACE reads via MiXCR and lists one record per CDR3 protein. The table has about 77,000 distinct CDR3 sequences, around 17% seen once. Sequencing used whole blood. The receptors shown here come from an adult who was a healthcare worker with PCR-confirmed SARS-CoV-2 infection or an uninfected control (not recorded which). Each CDR3 is given with its conserved first and last residue. D genes are given only for firm matches. Size is omitted from some rows. Given values are once, few, many or a class for expanded clones.

j_call d_call v_call clone_size cdr3_aa cdr3_nt
TRBJ2-1 TRBD2 TRBV3-1 - CASSQDGGAGRNEQFF TGTGCCAGCAGCCAAGACGGGGGGGCCGGTAGAAATGAGCAGTTCTTC
TRBJ2-3 - TRBV18 - CASSLSRGTDTQYF TGTGCCAGCTCACTCTCCAGGGGTACAGATACGCAGTATTTT
TRBJ2-2 - TRBV18 - CASSPITGSTGELFF TGTGCCAGCTCACCAATAACAGGGAGCACCGGGGAGCTGTTTTTT
TRBJ1-1 - TRBV9 - CASSVVGHSNTEAFF TGTGCCAGCAGCGTAGTTGGACACTCGAACACTGAAGCTTTCTTT
TRBJ2-1 TRBD2 TRBV4-1 - CAAIGTSGTGGEQFF TGCGCCGCGATTGGGACTAGCGGGACGGGCGGTGAGCAGTTCTTC
TRBJ1-3 - TRBV5-1 few CASSPGGTGGNTIYF TGCGCCAGCAGCCCAGGAGGCACGGGCGGAAACACCATATATTTT
TRBJ1-5 TRBD1 TRBV5-1 few CASSLETGGRQPQHF TGCGCCAGCAGCTTGGAGACAGGGGGCAGGCAGCCCCAGCATTTT
TRBJ2-2 - TRBV6-1 - CASSEDYTGELFF TGTGCCAGCAGTGAGGATTACACCGGGGAGCTGTTTTTT
TRBJ2-1 TRBD2 TRBV7-6 few CASSAVPAGGNEQFF TGTGCCAGCAGCGCCGTCCCCGCGGGAGGGAATGAGCAGTTCTTC
TRBJ2-3 - TRBV14 - CASRPTGGRGRDTQYF TGTGCCAGCAGACCCACGGGAGGAAGGGGGAGAGATACGCAGTATTTT
TRBJ2-1 - TRBV7-8 few CASSLADSPGLTVYEQFF TGTGCCAGCAGCTTAGCCGACTCCCCGGGACTTACTGTATATGAGCAGTTCTTC
TRBJ1-2 - TRBV14 - CASSPRMAAPYGYTF TGTGCCAGCAGCCCTAGGATGGCAGCGCCGTATGGCTACACCTTC
TRBJ1-2 - TRBV6-5 - CASRLDGNYGYTF TGTGCCAGCCGCCTCGACGGGAACTATGGCTACACCTTC
TRBJ2-5 - TRBV7-9 few CASSFWTTEETQYF TGTGCCAGCAGCTTCTGGACTACCGAAGAGACCCAGTACTTC
TRBJ2-7 TRBD1 TRBV11-2 - CASSRRQGTYEQYF TGTGCCAGCAGCCGCAGACAGGGAACCTACGAGCAGTACTTC
TRBJ1-1 TRBD1 TRBV10-3 - CASHPGQNLPNTEAFF TGTGCCTCCCATCCGGGACAGAACTTACCGAACACTGAAGCTTTCTTT
TRBJ1-1 TRBD1 TRBV6-2/TRBV6-3 few CASRDPDRVNTEAFF TGTGCCAGCAGAGACCCGGACAGGGTAAACACTGAAGCTTTCTTT
TRBJ2-3 - TRBV19 many CASSPGQYTQYF TGTGCCAGTAGCCCCGGACAGTATACGCAGTATTTT
TRBJ2-2 - TRBV5-4 - CASSLRGNTGELFF TGTGCCAGCAGCTTGAGGGGGAACACCGGGGAGCTGTTTTTT
TRBJ2-3 TRBD2 TRBV11-2 few CASSLDVRGGSTDTQYF TGTGCCAGCAGCCTGGATGTGCGGGGGGGTAGCACAGATACGCAGTATTTT
TRBJ2-7 TRBD2 TRBV7-2 few CASSFPSGTSHEQYF TGTGCCAGCAGCTTCCCTAGCGGCACGTCCCACGAGCAGTACTTC
TRBJ1-3 - TRBV3-1 once CASSQGPGTGNTIYF TGTGCCAGCAGCCAAGGACCGGGAACCGGAAACACCATATATTTT
TRBJ1-1 - TRBV21-1 few CASSNRQGNTEAFF TGTGCCAGCAGCAACCGACAGGGGAACACTGAAGCTTTCTTT
TRBJ2-6 TRBD2 TRBV11-2 - CASSFSPTSAGANVLTF TGTGCCAGCAGCTTCTCACCAACTAGCGCTGGGGCCAACGTCCTGACTTTC
TRBJ1-2 TRBD1 TRBV29-1 few CSVDTGQGNYGYTF TGCAGCGTTGACACGGGACAGGGGAACTATGGCTACACCTTC
TRBJ1-2 TRBD1 TRBV6-1 few CASNPRQGHGYTF TGTGCCAGCAATCCCCGACAGGGGCATGGCTACACCTTC
TRBJ2-1 - TRBV29-1 - CSLYWGSGEQFF TGCAGCCTCTATTGGGGCTCCGGTGAGCAGTTCTTC
TRBJ2-7 TRBD2 TRBV19 many CASNARASGKEYEQYF TGTGCCAGTAACGCCCGGGCTAGCGGGAAGGAGTACGAGCAGTACTTC
TRBJ2-3 - TRBV11-2 few CASSHTKSDTQYF TGTGCCAGCAGCCATACCAAATCGGATACGCAGTATTTT
TRBJ1-1 - TRBV7-3 many CASTQSAGNTEAFF TGTGCCAGCACCCAATCTGCGGGGAACACTGAAGCTTTCTTT